This passage covers 2 T cell receptor beta chains from one sample sequenced in a study of vaccination and CD4 T cells after COVID-19. Noted treatment: roughly 11-day PBMC culture with coronavirus spike peptide pools or control peptides (ViraFEST assay). Sequenced with the Oncomine TCR Beta short-read assay was DNA taken from cultured CD4+ T cells. TCRdb recomputed calls from the PCR reads with MiXCR, one row per CDR3 protein. This sample has about 5,400 distinct CDR3 sequences, with 34% found just once. Antigens of these TCRs are unknown. The sequencing used CD4+ T cells from blood, cultured in vitro, collected after SARS-CoV-2 vaccination. These receptors originate from a human donor who had recovered from COVID-19.

The chain links TRBV9 to TRBJ2-5; TRBD2 aligns across 15 bases. Germline values: CDR1 SGDLS, CDR2 YYNGEE. The J segment lost 5 bases and the V segment lost 4 bases, leaving 6 bases of the junction unmatched. The CDR3 extends over 16 amino acids. Here the CDR3 DNA reads TGTGCCAGCAGCCCCGGGACTAGCGGGGGGCTGGAGACCCAGTACTTC. Its protein product is CASSPGTSGGLETQYF.

This clonotype was observed a few times. The V call is TRBV27, the J call TRBJ2-1; the D is unclear. The CDR3 is made up of 14 amino acids. From germline, CDR1 is MNHEY and CDR2 SMNVEV (reference sequence). Trimming stripped 1 base from V and 9 bases from J, with 13 bases between. In DNA, the CDR3 is TGTGCCAGCAGTTTATTGGGCCAACGAGGTGAGCAGTTCTTC. It codes for CASSLLGQRGEQFF.